The present T cell receptor (beta chain) was sequenced within a study of T cell changes during pregnancy in multiple sclerosis. Measured with immunoSEQ multiplex PCR; TCRdb has only the in-frame clones, and not every one. This sample has roughly 76,000 clones; around nine tenths occur once, and the top ten carry 0.29%. This CDR3 has 15 residues. Germline V gene data show CDR1 as LNHDA and CDR2 as SQIVND (reference sequence). The V gene lost 0 bases and the J gene lost 3 bases, with 11 bases spanning the gap. This clone has only one observation. The rearrangement joins TRBV19 to TRBJ1-1; D gene ambiguous. The source was CD4+ T cells from peripheral blood mononuclear cells, collected after pregnancy. The receptor was derived from a female donor with multiple sclerosis, enrolled in a pregnancy study. The CDR3 region is CASSIDGSRDTEAFF. The CDR3 coding sequence is TGTGCCAGTAGTATAGATGGGAGTAGGGACACTGAAGCTTTCTTT. Using reference TRBV19 and TRBJ1-1 for the parts outside the CDR3, the full variable domain is DGGITQSPKYLFRKEGQNVTLSCEQNLNHDAMYWYRQDPGQGLRLIYYSQIVNDFQKGDIAEGYSVSREKKESFPLTVTSAQKNPTAFYLCASSIDGSRDTEAFFGQGTRLTVV.